Following are 14 T cell receptor beta chains from one sample sequenced in a study of cytomegalovirus exposure and HLA in healthy donors. Only in-frame clones appear in the TCRdb table, and some are missing; sequencing was by immunoSEQ multiplex PCR. The sample gives 200,000 to 250,000 clones, 80% to 95% of which show up once; approximately 1.1% is in the top ten. Source material: PBMCs. The receptors shown here come from a woman between 18 and 29 years old in good health and CMV-seronegative.

The genes are TRBV9 and TRBJ1-5, with 7 positions matching TRBD1. CDR3 length equals 18 residues. Per germline, CDR1 SGDLS and CDR2 YYNGEE. V lost 0 bases and J lost 1; bases outside the gene matches: 10. CDR3 sequence: CASSVGGRGVGSNQPQHF. The CDR3 region has the DNA TGTGCCAGCAGCGTAGGCGGCAGGGGGGTGGGGAGCAATCAGCCCCAGCATTTT.

The chain links TRBV2 to TRBJ2-7, with D perhaps TRBD2 (5 bases). The CDR3 loop spans 14 amino acids. The germline gives CDR1 SNHLY, CDR2 FYNNEI. Trimming left V 2 bases short and J 2 bases short, with 10 bases between. The CDR3 spells CASSELRVAYEQYF. DNA of the CDR3: TGTGCCAGCAGTGAATTGCGGGTTGCCTACGAGCAGTACTTC. The whole variable domain, filled in from reference TRBV2 and TRBJ2-7, reads EPEVTQTPSHQVTQMGQEVILRCVPISNHLYFYWYRQILGQKVEFLVSFYNNEISEKSEIFDDQFSVERPDGSNFTLKIRSTKLEDSAMYFCASSELRVAYEQYFGPGTRLTVT.

The chain employs TRBV18 and TRBJ2-7; perhaps TRBD1 as D (6 bases). The CDR3 is 15 amino acids. From germline, CDR1 is KGHSH and CDR2 LQKENI. Trimming took 3 bases from V and 3 from J, leaving 15 bases between them. CDR3 nucleotide sequence: TGTGCCAGCTCACCCATGGGGACGGACAGCTACGAGCAGTACTTC. This codes for CASSPMGTDSYEQYF.

This chain uses TRBV9 with TRBJ1-2; tentative D call: TRBD1 (5 bases). Trimming took off 4 bases at V and 4 bases at J, with 17 bases between the two ends. Germline V gene lookup returns CDR1 SGDLS and CDR2 YYNGEE. The CDR3 is 15 residues long. CDR3 nucleotide sequence: TGTGCCAGCAGCCCCGGGCCCAGGGATATCTATGGCTACACCTTC. Translating gives CASSPGPRDIYGYTF.

The V and J genes are TRBV30 and TRBJ2-7; D unresolved. V lost 2 bases and J 5 bases, leaving 10 bases between the germline ends. The germline CDR1 and CDR2 sequences are GTSNPN and SVGIG (reference sequence). This CDR3 spans 12 amino acids. The CDR3 spells CAWSLQVHEQYF. The CDR3 nucleotides read TGTGCCTGGAGTTTGCAGGTTCACGAGCAGTACTTC. Based on the CDR3 plus reference TRBV30 and TRBJ2-7, the full variable domain is SQTIHQWPATLVQPVGSPLSLECTVEGTSNPNLYWYRQAAGRGLQLLFYSVGIGQISSEVPQNLSASRPQDRQFILSSKKLLLSDSGFYLCAWSLQVHEQYFGPGTRLTVT.

The V and J genes are TRBV6-5 and TRBJ2-1, with D perhaps TRBD1 (5 bases). Trimming took off 6 bases at V and 4 bases at J, with 13 bases between the two ends. There are 14 residues in the CDR3. Germline V gene lookup returns CDR1 MNHEY and CDR2 SVGAGI. The CDR3 reads CASRVDIRYNEQFF. Here the CDR3 DNA reads TGTGCCAGCAGAGTGGACATAAGATACAATGAGCAGTTCTTC.

This clone showed up just once. The chain links TRBV27 to TRBJ2-5; the D gene is possibly TRBD1 (5 bases). From germline, CDR1 is MNHEY and CDR2 SMNVEV (reference sequence). Trimming stripped 2 bases from V and 1 base from J, with 11 bases between. This CDR3 contains 15 residues. The CDR3 loop reads CASSLALGLQETQYF. CDR3 DNA: TGTGCCAGCAGTTTAGCTCTGGGGCTCCAAGAGACCCAGTACTTC.

The chain has TRBV4-2 and TRBJ2-5, with TRBD2 identical over 10 bases. This CDR3 spans 17 amino acids. Trimming removed 0 bases from V and 2 bases from J; junction bases left unmatched: 6. CDR1 is LGHNA, CDR2 YNFKEQ, per germline. CDR3 sequence (DNA): TGTGCCAGCAGCCAAGAGGGGACTAGCGTCTCTCAAGAGACCCAGTACTTC. Its protein product is CASSQEGTSVSQETQYF.

The chain carries TRBV4-2 and TRBJ2-1; TRBD1 aligns across 8 bases. Unmatched junction bases numbered 12, after V lost 0 bases and J lost 5 bases. CDR1 is LGHNA, CDR2 YNFKEQ, per germline. The length of the CDR3 is 18 residues. The CDR3: CASSQDVMTGTGDNEQFF. CDR3 in DNA: TGTGCCAGCAGCCAAGATGTAATGACGGGGACAGGTGACAATGAGCAGTTCTTC.

This clone was detected once. The chain is built from TRBV19 and TRBJ1-3; possibly TRBD1 for D (6 bases). This CDR3 has 14 residues. V dropped 7 bases and J dropped 0 bases, with 10 bases sitting between them. The germline gives CDR1 LNHDA, CDR2 SQIVND (reference sequence). For the CDR3, the DNA is TGTGCCAGTATCAGGGGCGACTCTGGAAACACCATATATTTT. It translates to CASIRGDSGNTIYF. The entire variable domain, with the rest obtained from reference TRBV19 and TRBJ1-3, is as follows: DGGITQSPKYLFRKEGQNVTLSCEQNLNHDAMYWYRQDPGQGLRLIYYSQIVNDFQKGDIAEGYSVSREKKESFPLTVTSAQKNPTAFYLCASIRGDSGNTIYFGEGSWLTVV.

This clone was observed a single time. V gene TRBV6-1 combines with J gene TRBJ2-7; TRBD1 agrees at 9 bases. V was clipped by 6 bases and J by 6 bases; unmatched bases: 12. The CDR3 has 15 residues. From germline, CDR1 is MNHNS and CDR2 SASEGT. CDR3 DNA sequence: TGTGCCAGCAGAGTACAGGGGGCGGCCGCAGTCGAGCAGTACTTC. Its protein product is CASRVQGAAAVEQYF.

This rearrangement joins TRBV5-1 to TRBJ2-3; D call uncertain. The CDR3 sequence is 14 residues long. Trimming left V 2 bases short and J 1 base short, with 8 bases between. The V gene's germline CDR1 is SGHRS and CDR2 YFSETQ. The CDR3 nucleotides read TGCGCCAGCAGCTTAGATGGCCGCACAGATACGCAGTATTTT. It encodes CASSLDGRTDTQYF.

In the case of this clone: Here the CDR3 omits its conserved ending phenylalanine or tryptophan, so a read error is the likely source. The chain is built from TRBV30 and TRBJ1-2; D unresolved. The germline V gene encodes CDR1 GTSNPN and CDR2 SVGIG (reference sequence). V was pared by 3 bases and J by 5 bases, with 7 bases between. The CDR3 is 11 residues long. CDR3 in amino acids: CAWRTGYGYTL. CDR3 nucleotides: TGTGCCTGGAGGACTGGTTATGGCTACACCCTC.

This sequence joins TRBV9 and TRBJ1-2, with unresolved D. This CDR3 contains 13 residues. CDR1 is SGDLS, CDR2 YYNGEE, per germline. The V end lost 0 bases, the J end lost 2 bases, and 5 bases lay between the germline ends. The CDR3: CASSVGINYGYTF. In DNA form, the CDR3 reads TGTGCCAGCAGCGTAGGTATAAACTATGGCTACACCTTC.